This T cell receptor (beta chain) derives from a study of blood T cell repertoires in COVID-19 (dated by TCRdb to about 2020). Notes on the research overall: The collaborator samples originated in the United States, Italy and Spain and spanned the acute and convalescent phases of COVID-19. Where HLA class I and class II types were available, the types were taken from metadata supplied by the sample provider, not from assay-based typing. The dataset comprised deeply sampled blood TCRbeta repertoires from subjects exposed to, actively infected with, or recovered from COVID-19. A freely available public database, intended as a resource for researchers studying the immune response to SARS-CoV-2, is where the repertoires were released. The sample metadata nearly always contained a de-identified subject ID, COVID-19 status, age in years and sex. Samples were obtained from the ongoing ImmuneRACE study (first 160 participants) and from 950 to 1,500 subjects provided by 6 global collaborators. The prospective study material was composed of cDNA or gDNA derived from T cells, B-cell-depleted T cells, or PBMCs. The research as a whole found: Clinical and demographic metadata were provided uncurated, with the amount varying by source and participant.

One collaborating source in Seattle enrolled patients while the patients were actively infected and followed the patients over time throughout the course of disease. Each collaborating institution followed its own protocols to collect whole blood in K2EDTA tubes. Collaborator samples were shipped for TCRbeta analysis as frozen whole blood, isolated PBMCs, or DNA extracted from either sample type. The immunoSEQ Assay, a bias-controlled multiplex PCR, was used to amplify TCRbeta CDR3 regions from genomic DNA. The authors' pipeline ran thus. The number of nucleated cells in each sample was estimated by amplification of reference gene primers within the assay. To quantify the absolute abundance of each unique TCRbeta CDR3 rearrangement, sequence reads were collapsed and filtered. Productive Simpson clonality was computed per sample as the square root of Simpson's diversity index over productive rearrangements. Held by TCRdb, this immuneACCESS table contains in-frame sequences only and omits some clones. Under half of the omission traces to an unresolved V gene where checked; the cause of the rest is unknown. For V, J and clone size, that table is used; D and trimming come from the DNA. The sample table lists approximately 270,000 clones, about four fifths of them with a count of one. The ten largest clones capture less than 20% of the sample.

Of note for this clone: Its antigen is still unknown. The record has no base qualities; no much larger clone is one base away.

The sample taken for sequencing was peripheral blood. The clonotype comes from a person between 65 and 79 years old with COVID-19, enrolled during active disease.

The CDR3 sequence is CASSSRKAGGPTDTQYF. The bases are TGTGCCAGCAGCTCACGGAAGGCGGGGGGGCCAACAGATACGCAGTATTTT. This chain is built from TRBV7-9 and TRBJ2-3; TRBD2 matches 9 bases in the middle. Sequences SEHNR (CDR1) and FQNEAQ (CDR2) are obtained from the germline V gene (reference sequence). The CDR3 sequence holds 17 residues, the cysteine and phenylalanine included. Only the CDR3 part of the read is kept: 51 bases, read in frame from the first base. V is trimmed back by 4 bases and J by 3 bases, and the junction contains 11 bases that no gene match accounts for.